What follows describes a single TCR beta chain. In the source study's methods: Estimated nucleated cell counts came from reference gene primer amplification. The data were produced by immunoSEQ multiplex PCR, yet TCRdb's version contains in-frame clones alone and is incomplete. V, J and clone size were drawn from that table, and D and trimming were deduced from the DNA. The sample has about 300,000 clones, around 90% seen once; the top ten hold approximately 2.4%. The V end lost 1 base, the J end lost 3 bases, and 8 bases lay between the germline ends. The CDR3 covers 14 residues. The germline CDR1 and CDR2 sequences are KGHSH and LQKENI. This entry is derived from a study of blood T cell repertoires in COVID-19. Across the study: Collection of acute and convalescent COVID-19 samples took place in the United States, Italy and Spain. T cells, B-cell-depleted T cells, or PBMCs supplied cDNA or gDNA.

The chain combines TRBV18 with TRBJ2-3; D uncertain. The sequenced sample was peripheral blood. This receptor was identified in a man aged 18 to 35 with active or convalescent COVID-19. The chain's CDR3 is CASSPRSRTDTQYF. CDR3 DNA sequence: TGTGCCAGCTCACCACGGTCCCGGACAGATACGCAGTATTTT.